Each of the 32 T cell receptor beta chains below was sequenced from the same sample in a study of tissue T cells after allogeneic stem cell transplantation. Using immunoSEQ multiplex PCR, the repertoire was profiled, and TCRdb retains in-frame clones only, with some absent. The sample yields about 2,300 clones, 46% seen once. Sample time point: mouse harvest day 14 after allogeneic transplant. Tail vein injection delivered 10^7 T-cell-depleted bone marrow cells and 10^6 splenic CD5+ T cells. Input material: gut tissue. The source of these receptors is a female BALB/c mouse given C57BL/6 T cells with graft-versus-host disease after an allogeneic hematopoietic cell transplant.

This clone is classed as medium-sized. These gene names are mouse names. The read terminates 1 residue ahead of where the CDR3 ends, so the germline J gene completes it. The rearrangement links TRBV3 to TRBJ1-4, with 7 positions matching TRBD1. The CDR3 is 14 residues long. The V gene end was trimmed by 1 base and the J gene end by 6 bases; junction bases not matched to a gene: 2. Germline loops: CDR1 SNHLY, CDR2 FYNGKV (reference sequence). The CDR3 sequence is CASSLGQGDERLFF. CDR3 DNA, as far as it was read: TGTGCCAGCAGCTTAGGGCAGGGGGACGAAAGATTATTT.

The count of this clone is one. The gene names here belong to mouse. The read ends 1 residue early relative to the CDR3; the germline J gene fills the gap. This chain joins TRBV20 and TRBJ2-7, with D hard to call. This CDR3 region has 11 residues. Trimming removed 0 bases at V and 4 bases at J, with 4 bases between. Germline V gene data show CDR1 as GFQATS and CDR2 as STVNSAI. Partial CDR3 DNA: TGTGGTGCTAGGGAAGCTTATGAACAGTAC. Translating gives CGAREAYEQY. The full CDR3 reads CGAREAYEQYF.

Notes on this clone: The gene names here belong to mouse. The CDR3 spells CASSSDRNSDYTF. The DNA read from the CDR3 is TGTGCCAGCAGCTCCGACAGAAACTCCGACTACACC. V gene TRBV3 combines with J gene TRBJ1-2, with D possibly matching TRBD1 (5 bases). The CDR3 end is not reached by the read, which stops 1 residue before it; the germline J gene fills it in. This CDR3 spans 13 amino acids. Germline V gene sequence: CDR1 SNHLY, CDR2 FYNGKV (reference sequence). The germline V and J ends were trimmed by 4 bases and 1 base, with 7 bases remaining between them.

With regard to this clone: Germline and genes here are mouse. The DNA read from the CDR3 is TGTGCCAGCAGTCTCTCAGGGGTCCAAAACACCTTGTAC. Translation: CASSLSGVQNTLY. The CDR3 as a whole reads CASSLSGVQNTLYF. J is TRBJ2-4 and V is TRBV26; tentative D call: TRBD1 (6 bases). Read sequence stops 1 residue before the CDR3 end, and the germline J gene provides the missing end. The V gene's germline CDR1 is KGHPV and CDR2 FQNQEV (reference sequence). There are 14 residues in the CDR3. V was cut by 3 bases and J by 3 bases, with 10 bases left in between.

This clone was detected a few times. The gene names here belong to mouse. Read sequence stops 1 residue before the CDR3 end, and the germline J gene provides the missing end. The gene calls are TRBV19 and TRBJ2-7; 8 positions agree with TRBD2. The CDR3 is made up of 13 amino acids. V lost 4 bases to trimming and J lost 4 bases; unmatched junction nucleotides: 4. The germline CDR1 and CDR2 sequences are FNHDT and SITEND (reference sequence). The CDR3 reads CASSRDWGYEQYF. The CDR3 DNA, read in part, is TGTGCCAGCAGTCGCGACTGGGGTTATGAACAGTAC.

In its sample, this clone ranks as large. Gene names are mouse gene names. The read terminates 1 residue ahead of where the CDR3 ends, so the germline J gene completes it. V and J are TRBV3 and TRBJ1-4, with D unclear. Germline assignment: CDR1 SNHLY and CDR2 FYNGKV (reference sequence). The CDR3 runs to 12 residues. V lost 1 base, J lost 7 bases, and 4 bases lay in between. The chain's CDR3 is CASSLGTERLFF. The covered CDR3 bases are TGTGCCAGCAGCTTAGGGACCGAAAGATTATTT.

This clone was counted a few times. The genes and germline here are from mouse. The CDR3 extends 1 residue past the end of the read, so its final part is completed from the germline J gene. V gene TRBV19 combines with J gene TRBJ1-4; 9 nucleotides agree with TRBD1. This CDR3 is 14 amino acids long. Trimming removed 2 bases from V and 5 bases from J; junction bases left unmatched: 1. Germline-derived CDR1 and CDR2 are FNHDT and SITEND (reference sequence). CDR3 amino acids: CASSMGTGNERLFF. The covered CDR3 bases are TGTGCCAGCAGTATGGGGACAGGGAACGAAAGATTATTT.

This clone was counted between two and nine times. Mouse names are used for the genes. The CDR3 end falls 1 residue outside the read, so it is completed with the germline J gene. The V call is TRBV13-3, the J call TRBJ2-7; 11 bases line up with TRBD1. V dropped 5 bases and J dropped 3; count of bases not matched to a gene: 4. CDR3 length: 14 amino acids. CDR1 and CDR2 from the germline V gene are NNHDY and SYVADS. CDR3 DNA (partial): TGTGCCAGCAGCTCGGGACAGGGGGTCTATGAACAGTAC. Its protein product is CASSSGQGVYEQY. The full CDR3 reads CASSSGQGVYEQYF.

Concerning this clone: Genes and germline come from the mouse. The read ends 1 residue shy of where the CDR3 ends; the end is completed using the germline J gene. The chain combines TRBV12-1 with TRBJ2-1; 14 nucleotides match TRBD2. Germline-derived CDR1 and CDR2 are SGHSN and HYEKVE. J lost 0 bases, V lost 4 bases, and 4 bases had no gene match. This CDR3 has 17 residues. The CDR3 protein is CASSGTGGALNYAEQFF. The covered CDR3 bases are TGTGCCAGCTCCGGGACTGGGGGGGCCCTTAACTATGCTGAGCAGTTC. Based on the CDR3 plus reference TRBV12-1 and TRBJ2-1, the full variable domain is DSGVVQSPRHIIKEKGGRSVLTCIPISGHSNVVWYQQTLGKELKFLIQHYEKVERDKGFLPSRFSVQQFDDYHSEMNMSALELEDSAMYFCASSGTGGALNYAEQFFGPGTRLTVL.

As concerns this clone: All gene names here are mouse names. The CDR3 extends 1 residue past the end of the read, so its final part is completed from the germline J gene. The sample has other DNA sequences that encode this CDR3 too. The V call is TRBV3, the J call TRBJ1-3, with D perhaps matching TRBD1 (6 bases). Trimming removed 5 bases at V and 0 bases at J, with 8 bases between. Germline V gene data show CDR1 as SNHLY and CDR2 as FYNGKV (reference sequence). The CDR3 spans 14 residues. The CDR3 DNA, read in part, is TGTGCCAGCAGCCTACAGGGTTCTGGAAATACGCTCTAT. It is translated as CASSLQGSGNTLY. The whole CDR3 sequence is CASSLQGSGNTLYF.

Turning to this clone: Gene names and germline match the mouse. The read is 1 residue too short to cover the CDR3 end, so that end is filled in from the germline J gene. The chain joins TRBV3 to TRBJ2-3; D is uncertain. Trimming took off 1 base at V and 1 base at J, with 3 bases between the two ends. Germline assignment: CDR1 SNHLY and CDR2 FYNGKV (reference sequence). The CDR3 spans 13 residues. The CDR3 loop reads CASSLEGAETLYF. The part of the CDR3 DNA that was read is TGTGCCAGCAGCTTAGAAGGTGCAGAAACGCTGTAT. Variable domain in full (rest from reference TRBV3 and TRBJ2-3): GPKVLQIPSHQIIDMGQMVTLNCDPVSNHLYFYWYKQILGQQMEFLVNFYNGKVMEKSKLFKDQFSVERPDGSYFTLKIQPTALEDSAVYFCASSLEGAETLYFGSGTRLTVL.

As for this clone: Mouse gene names and germline throughout. Read coverage stops 1 residue before the CDR3 terminus; the germline J gene supplies the remainder. The chain links TRBV3 to TRBJ2-7; 9 bases align to TRBD2. Looked up from germline, CDR1 is SNHLY and CDR2 is FYNGKV (reference sequence). The CDR3 is 15 residues long. J was trimmed by 6 bases and V by 3 bases; bases with no gene match: 9. Here the CDR3 reads CASSLIWGGRIEQYF. The CDR3 bases that were read are TGTGCCAGCAGCTTGATCTGGGGGGGGCGGATTGAACAGTAC.

As regards this clone: Mouse names are used for the genes. The read stops 1 residue short of the end of the CDR3; the missing end is completed from the germline J gene. V is TRBV15 and J is TRBJ2-3; no clear D. Trimming stripped 3 bases from V and 2 bases from J, with 3 bases between. The germline V gene encodes CDR1 SGHND and CDR2 FRSKSL. This CDR3 region has 12 residues. The part of the CDR3 DNA that was read is TGTGCCAGCAGTTTTAATGCAGAAACGCTGTAT. Translated, it gives CASSFNAETLY. From start to end, the CDR3 is CASSFNAETLYF.

Points on this clone: Gene names follow the mouse nomenclature. The read terminates 1 residue before the CDR3 end, so the remaining end is supplied by the germline J gene. The chain is built from TRBV26 and TRBJ1-4; unclear D gene. Per the germline V gene, CDR1 is KGHPV and CDR2 is FQNQEV (reference sequence). This CDR3 comprises 14 residues. Trimming took 4 bases from V and 0 from J, leaving 6 bases between them. The DNA read from the CDR3 is TGTGCCAGCAGTCCCAGGATTTCCAACGAAAGATTATTT. As protein: CASSPRISNERLF. The entire CDR3 protein reads CASSPRISNERLFF.

As to this clone: Genes and germline are mouse. Coverage ceases 1 residue before the CDR3 finishes, and the germline J gene fills in the end. J is TRBJ1-1 and V is TRBV15, with 7 nucleotides matching TRBD1. This CDR3 is built from 14 residues. V dropped 2 bases and J dropped 1; count of bases not matched to a gene: 1. CDR1 is SGHND and CDR2 is FRSKSL in the germline V gene. The sequenced CDR3 bases are TGTGCCAGCAGTTTACAGGGGGGAAACACAGAAGTCTTC. This sequence encodes CASSLQGGNTEVF. The complete CDR3 sequence is CASSLQGGNTEVFF.

In the case of this clone: The junction shows a germline mismatch at one end, possibly a read error. Any gene name here is a mouse gene name. The read falls 1 residue short of the CDR3 end, and the missing part is taken from the germline J gene. The V call is TRBV13-2, the J call TRBJ2-4, with 13 bases fitting TRBD2. The CDR3 has 15 amino acids. Germline values: CDR1 NNHNN, CDR2 SYGAGS (reference sequence). This chain's CDR3 is CARGGDWGGENTLYF. The covered CDR3 bases are TGTGCCCGCGGGGGGGACTGGGGGGGGGAAAACACCTTGTAC.

Remarks on this clone: Gene names follow the mouse nomenclature. The CDR3 reads CASSDAWGDSQNTLYF. The sequenced part of the CDR3 DNA is TGTGCCAGCAGTGATGCTTGGGGGGATAGTCAAAACACCTTGTAC. The chain links TRBV13-1 to TRBJ2-4; 7 bases align to TRBD2. The read ends 1 residue shy of where the CDR3 ends; the end is completed using the germline J gene. Trimming removed 0 bases from V and 0 bases from J; junction bases left unmatched: 4. This CDR3 has 16 residues. Germline V CDR1 and CDR2: NSHNY, SYGAGN.

In regard to this clone: The genes and germline here are from mouse. The observed sequence ends 1 residue before the CDR3 terminus, with the missing tail filled in from the germline J gene. The genes are TRBV16 and TRBJ2-2; 7 nucleotides match TRBD2. Unmatched junction bases numbered 4, after V lost 5 bases and J lost 4 bases. From germline, CDR1 is SGHSA and CDR2 FRNQAP. The CDR3 has 14 amino acids. The CDR3 bases that were read are TGTGCAAGCAGCATGGGGGGTGGCACCGGGCAGCTCTAC. It specifies CASSMGGGTGQLY. The CDR3 in full is CASSMGGGTGQLYF.

Comment on this clone: The gene names here belong to mouse. The read ends 1 residue early relative to the CDR3; the germline J gene fills the gap. V gene TRBV13-2 combines with J gene TRBJ2-4; 11 nucleotides agree with TRBD2. CDR1 is NNHNN and CDR2 is SYGAGS in the germline V gene (reference sequence). The CDR3 runs 18 residues. Unmatched junction bases numbered 10, after V lost 2 bases and J lost 2 bases. CDR3 sequence: CASGDRNWGGADQNTLYF. The part of the CDR3 DNA that was read is TGTGCCAGCGGTGACCGGAACTGGGGGGGCGCAGATCAAAACACCTTGTAC.

As for this clone: Gene names refer to mouse genes. The read ends 1 residue shy of where the CDR3 ends; the end is completed using the germline J gene. The V gene is TRBV26, the J gene TRBJ2-2, with D maybe TRBD1 (5 bases). This CDR3 has 15 amino acids. Trimming took off 2 bases at V and 0 bases at J, with 7 bases between the two ends. Per the germline V gene, CDR1 is KGHPV and CDR2 is FQNQEV (reference sequence). The CDR3 spells CASSLRQSNTGQLYF. The sequenced part of the CDR3 DNA is TGTGCCAGCAGTCTGCGACAGTCAAACACCGGGCAGCTCTAC.

About this clone: The gene names given are mouse names. The CDR3 end lies 1 residue beyond the end of the read and is filled in from the germline J gene. The J gene is TRBJ2-3, the V gene TRBV3; TRBD1 is a possible D gene (5 bases). This CDR3 comprises 11 residues. Germline assignment: CDR1 SNHLY and CDR2 FYNGKV (reference sequence). V was pared by 6 bases and J by 6 bases, with 7 bases between. The CDR3 spells CASSYRETLYF. The CDR3 DNA, read in part, is TGTGCCAGCAGTTACAGGGAAACGCTGTAT.

As to this clone: Gene labels here are mouse ones. The CDR3 end lies 1 residue beyond the end of the read and is filled in from the germline J gene. The chain is built from TRBV5 and TRBJ1-6, with 9 positions matching TRBD1. TRBJ1-6 is an ORF for which the function is uncertain. The length of the CDR3 is 15 residues. Germline V CDR1 and CDR2: LGHNA, YNLKQL (reference sequence). The trim removed 1 base at V and 11 bases at J, leaving 6 bases unmatched. Partial CDR3 DNA: TGTGCCAGCAGCCAAGGGGGGACAGGGAAGGCGCCCCTCTAC. Amino acids: CASSQGGTGKAPLY. The whole CDR3 sequence reads CASSQGGTGKAPLYF.

Remarks on this clone: Germline and junction disagree at one end, which may indicate a read error. Gene names follow the mouse nomenclature. The CDR3 is cut off 1 residue early in the read; its end comes from the germline J gene. This chain uses TRBV12-2 with TRBJ2-2; TRBD1 matches 9 bases. Germline V gene lookup returns CDR1 SGHLS and CDR2 HYDKME. The CDR3 runs to 15 residues. CDR3 amino acids: CASSLQGANSGQLYF. CDR3 DNA (partial): TGTGCCAGCTCTCTACAGGGGGCAAACTCCGGGCAGCTCTAC.

This clone came up a few times. Germline and genes here are mouse. The sequence runs out 1 residue before the end of the CDR3; the remainder is reconstructed from the germline J gene. J is TRBJ1-4 and V is TRBV13-2; D uncertain. Germline CDR1 reads NNHNN; CDR2 reads SYGAGS (reference sequence). The V end lost 2 bases, the J end lost 0 bases, and 2 bases lay between the germline ends. The CDR3 is made up of 13 amino acids. This chain's CDR3 is CASGDLSNERLFF. Partial CDR3 DNA: TGTGCCAGCGGTGACCTTTCCAACGAAAGATTATTT.

With respect to this clone: Mouse germline and gene names are used. The CDR3 goes on 1 residue after the read ends, and that part is filled in from the germline J gene. The chain uses TRBV3 and TRBJ1-3, with D possibly TRBD1 on 5 matching bases. CDR3 length equals 12 residues. Germline V gives CDR1 SNHLY, CDR2 FYNGKV (reference sequence). Trimming took 5 bases from V and 8 from J, leaving 10 bases between them. The part of the CDR3 DNA that was read is TGTGCCAGCAGCCCCCGGGGGGATACGCTCTAT. Its protein is CASSPRGDTLY. The complete CDR3 protein is CASSPRGDTLYF.

This clone was detected only a few times. Germline and genes here are mouse. The read halts 1 residue ahead of the CDR3 end, with the missing end drawn from the germline J gene. The chain has TRBV23 and TRBJ2-7; the table's D call, TRBD2, has no DNA check behind it. CDR3 length equals 14 residues. The germline CDR1 and CDR2 sequences are KGHTA and FQNQQP. CDR3 amino acids: CSSSRDWGDYEQYF. The CDR3 DNA, read in part, is TGCTCCAGCAGCCGGGACTGGGGGGACTATGAACAGTAC.

A few counts support this clone. Gene labels here are mouse ones. The CDR3: CASSLPGTNTEVFF. CDR3 DNA, as far as it was read: TGTGCCAGCAGTTTACCAGGGACAAACACAGAAGTCTTC. This chain uses TRBV15 with TRBJ1-1; D might be TRBD1 (5 bases). The CDR3 goes on 1 residue after the read ends, and that part is filled in from the germline J gene. CDR3 length equals 14 residues. V lost 2 bases and J lost 0, with 7 bases in between. Germline CDR1 reads SGHND; CDR2 reads FRSKSL.

This clone appeared a few times. The gene names given are mouse names. The DNA ends 1 residue before the CDR3 does, and the rest of the CDR3 is filled in from the germline J gene. The chain recombines TRBV4 with TRBJ2-2, with D unclear. This CDR3 contains 13 residues. The germline gives CDR1 LGHDT, CDR2 YNNKQL (reference sequence). Between the trimmed V and J ends, which lost 4 bases and 6 bases, there was a span of 9 bases. CDR3 DNA (partial): TGTGCCAGCAGCTTACCCCCGCCCGGGCAGCTCTAC. It encodes CASSLPPPGQLY. The complete CDR3 sequence is CASSLPPPGQLYF.

Note on this clone: The genes are named according to mouse. The sequence runs out 1 residue before the end of the CDR3; the remainder is reconstructed from the germline J gene. This rearrangement joins TRBV15 to TRBJ2-3; D call uncertain. Deletions cut 5 bases from V and 6 bases from J, with 3 bases between. Per germline, CDR1 SGHND and CDR2 FRSKSL. This CDR3 is built from 10 residues. Partial CDR3 DNA: TGTGCCAGCAGTAGTGAAACGCTGTAT. As protein: CASSSETLY. The full CDR3 protein reads CASSSETLYF.

This clone was picked up a small number of times. The genes are named according to mouse. The part of the CDR3 DNA that was read is TGCTCCAGCAGTCAATCCTGGGGAGGAGACGAAAGATTATTT. It codes for CSSSQSWGGDERLF. In full, the CDR3 is CSSSQSWGGDERLFF. This chain links TRBV23 with TRBJ1-4. From the germline J gene comes the end of the CDR3, since the read stops 1 residue before it. The germline gives CDR1 KGHTA, CDR2 FQNQQP. The length of the CDR3 is 15 residues.

Turning to this clone: Gene names denote mouse genes. The CDR3 end falls 1 residue outside the read, so it is completed with the germline J gene. The chain employs TRBV26 and TRBJ1-1; TRBD1 is a possible D gene (6 bases). The CDR3 has 12 residues. Germline loops: CDR1 KGHPV, CDR2 FQNQEV (reference sequence). The germline V and J ends were trimmed by 5 bases and 8 bases, with 12 bases remaining between them. CDR3 sequence: CASSSQGREVFF. CDR3 DNA, as far as it was read: TGTGCCAGCAGTTCACAGGGAAGGGAAGTCTTC.

Note on this clone: Gene names follow the mouse nomenclature. The read is 1 residue too short to cover the CDR3 end, so that end is filled in from the germline J gene. This chain uses TRBV12-1 with TRBJ2-2; maybe TRBD1 (6 bases). V lost 4 bases, J lost 3 bases, and 14 bases lay in between. Germline CDR1 is SGHSN and CDR2 is HYEKVE. The CDR3 spans 15 residues. Here the CDR3 reads CASSLRQGHTGQLYF. CDR3 DNA (partial): TGTGCCAGCTCCCTCCGGCAGGGGCACACCGGGCAGCTCTAC. Full variable domain (remainder filled in from reference TRBV12-1 and TRBJ2-2): DSGVVQSPRHIIKEKGGRSVLTCIPISGHSNVVWYQQTLGKELKFLIQHYEKVERDKGFLPSRFSVQQFDDYHSEMNMSALELEDSAMYFCASSLRQGHTGQLYFGEGSKLTVL.